These 11 T cell receptor beta chains were sequenced from one sample in a study of T-cell memory formation after mild COVID-19. TCRdb analysed the 5' RACE reads with MiXCR anew, one entry per CDR3 protein. The sample has 350,000 or so distinct CDR3 sequences, roughly 21% seen once. Sequencing input: PBMCs or a T cell subset sorted from them (not recorded which). The receptors originated from an adult woman who had mild COVID-19 (a few samples of this study predate the infection). Cell type and time point are not known.

CDR3 sequence: CASSSRGGKRVPTQYF. CDR3 DNA sequence: TGTGCCAGCAGTTCGAGGGGCGGAAAGCGGGTTCCGACCCAGTACTTC. The chain uses TRBV12-3 or TRBV12-4 and TRBJ2-5; maybe TRBD2 (6 bases). The CDR3 totals 16 residues. Trimming removed 4 bases at V and 7 bases at J, with 22 bases between.

This clonotype occurred a few times. The V and J genes are TRBV29-1 and TRBJ2-1, with D perhaps assigned TRBD1 or TRBD2 (7 bases each). V shed 7 bases and J shed 6 bases, with 19 bases lying between them. The length of the CDR3 is 14 residues. The germline V gene encodes CDR1 SQVTM and CDR2 ANQGSEA. The CDR3 spells CSEKGRGPFNEQFF. The DNA of the CDR3 is TGCAGCGAAAAGGGGAGGGGGCCTTTCAATGAGCAGTTCTTC.

As regards this clonotype: The final CDR3 position lacks the conserved phenylalanine or tryptophan, pointing to a likely read error. This sequence joins TRBV24-1 and TRBJ2-1; 10 bases agree with TRBD1. With 9 bases clipped from V and 5 bases from J, the junction kept 3 bases outside the gene matches. The CDR3 runs 13 residues. In germline, CDR1 is KGHDR, CDR2 SFDVKD. The CDR3 protein is CATGTGVNNEQFL. CDR3 DNA sequence: TGTGCCACCGGGACAGGGGTTAACAATGAGCAGTTCCTC.

The chain recombines TRBV11-3 with TRBJ2-1; D might be TRBD1 (6 bases). Germline V gene data show CDR1 as SGHNT and CDR2 as YENEEA. V lost 1 base and J lost 7, with 23 bases in between. CDR3 size: 18 residues. In nucleotides, the CDR3 is TGTGCCAGCAGCTTAGTCAGCTTTTTAGGGACAATGGGGAATGAGCAGTTCTTC. It codes for CASSLVSFLGTMGNEQFF.

The chain links TRBV30 to TRBJ2-1; the match to TRBD1 covers 10 bases. With V trimmed by 4 bases and J by 8 bases, 8 bases remained unmatched. The CDR3 totals 14 residues. Germline-derived CDR1 and CDR2 are GTSNPN and SVGIG (reference sequence). The CDR3 nucleotides are TGTGCCTGGAAGTCCGGGACAGGGGTATATGAGCAGTTCTTC. Translated: CAWKSGTGVYEQFF.

This chain joins TRBV7-2 and TRBJ1-5; D perhaps matches TRBD1 (6 bases). Per the germline V gene, CDR1 is SGHTA and CDR2 is FQGNSA. There are 16 residues in the CDR3. V was pared by 2 bases and J by 2 bases, with 13 bases between. CDR3 protein: CASSLKGHRGNQPQHF. CDR3 bases: TGTGCCAGCAGCTTAAAGGGGCACAGGGGCAATCAGCCCCAGCATTTT.

This clonotype has a handful of counts. The V and J genes are TRBV12-3 or TRBV12-4 and TRBJ2-1, with 10 bases identical to TRBD2. Losses at the gene ends were 3 bases for V and 5 bases for J; bases not matched to a gene: 10. The CDR3 runs to 17 residues. CDR3 loop: CASSLSPRLAGNNEQFF. As DNA, the CDR3 is TGTGCCAGCAGTTTGTCCCCAAGACTAGCGGGTAACAATGAGCAGTTCTTC.

This chain links TRBV2 with TRBJ2-5, with a weak D call TRBD2 (5 bases). Deletions cut 6 bases from V and 5 bases from J, with 13 bases between. The CDR3 consists of 13 residues. CDR1 and CDR2 from the germline V gene are SNHLY and FYNNEI. The CDR3 DNA reads TGTGCCAGCAGCCGACTATTCGGGGAGACCCAGTACTTC. Amino acid sequence: CASSRLFGETQYF.

The CDR3 DNA is TGTGCCAGCTCCTTCGGCGGGCTAGCGGACAGCTCCTACGAGCAGTACTTC. Translation gives CASSFGGLADSSYEQYF. The V call is TRBV18, the J call TRBJ2-7; a possible D gene is TRBD2 (7 bases). The CDR3 contains 17 residues. V was clipped by 6 bases and J by 0 bases, with 21 bases between them. CDR1 is KGHSH, CDR2 LQKENI, per germline.

The chain carries TRBV25-1 and TRBJ1-1, with 7 bases fitting TRBD1. This CDR3 has 14 amino acids. With 6 bases clipped from V and 3 bases from J, the junction kept 7 bases outside the gene matches. Germline CDR1 and CDR2: MGHDK and SYGVNS. The DNA for the CDR3 is TGTGCCAGCAGGGAGACAGGGATCTACACTGAAGCTTTCTTT. Encoded protein: CASRETGIYTEAFF.

The chain is built from TRBV6-5 and TRBJ2-7; no clear D. The V gene lost 8 bases and the J gene lost 3 bases, with 17 bases spanning the gap. CDR1 and CDR2 (germline): MNHEY, SVGAGI. The CDR3 covers 14 residues. The CDR3 DNA follows: TGTGCCAGCGGCCCAATGCCGAGATTCTACGAGCAGTACTTC. Amino acids: CASGPMPRFYEQYF.